One sample yielded the 21 T cell receptor beta chains listed below, sequenced in a study of cytomegalovirus exposure and HLA in healthy donors. PCR amplification relied on 60 Vbeta primers (plus 13 Jbeta primers). The method was immunoSEQ multiplex PCR; TCRdb's version includes in-frame clones alone and lacks a portion of them. The sample comprises around 130,000 clones, around 65% of which are singletons, and 6.5% rests with the top ten. The sample was PBMCs. The receptors were gathered from a woman aged 55-70 years in good health and CMV-seronegative.

This clone has only one observation. The chain couples TRBV7-3 to TRBJ1-6, with a weak D call TRBD1 (5 bases). There are 15 residues in the CDR3. Germline V gene lookup returns CDR1 SGHTA and CDR2 FQGTGA. Trimming left V 5 bases short and J 11 bases short, with 19 bases between. For the CDR3, the DNA is TGTGCCAGCAGCCATAGGGGTCTCCAAAGGGCACCCCTCCACTTT. Its translation: CASSHRGLQRAPLHF.

This rearrangement joins TRBV5-4 to TRBJ2-7; D not certain. This CDR3 contains 13 residues. With 4 bases removed from V and 0 bases from J, the gap between germline ends came to 8 bases. Germline V gene sequence: CDR1 SGHNT, CDR2 YYREEE (reference sequence). CDR3 bases: TGTGCCAGCAGCGGAACAGTCTCCTACGAGCAGTACTTC. Translating gives CASSGTVSYEQYF.

V is TRBV6-5 and J is TRBJ1-2; D might be TRBD1 (5 bases). Germline lookup yields CDR1 MNHEY and CDR2 SVGAGI. CDR3 size: 12 residues. With 5 bases removed from V and 3 bases from J, the gap between germline ends came to 7 bases. The CDR3: CASSQTDYGYTF. The CDR3 region has the DNA TGTGCCAGCAGTCAGACAGACTATGGCTACACCTTC.

The chain recombines TRBV28 with TRBJ1-1; a possible D gene is TRBD1 (6 bases). This CDR3 is built from 10 residues. Germline V gives CDR1 MDHEN, CDR2 SYDVKM. V gave up 11 bases and J gave up 8 bases, with 12 bases separating them. CDR3 bases: TGTGCCTCGGGGGGCGTGGAAGCTTTCTTT. It is translated as CASGGVEAFF.

In its sample, this clone was seen a few times. V and J are TRBV7-2 and TRBJ2-3; the match to TRBD2 covers 9 bases. Unmatched junction bases numbered 7, after V lost 0 bases and J lost 3 bases. Germline CDR1 reads SGHTA; CDR2 reads FQGNSA. There are 17 residues in the CDR3. CDR3 loop: CASSLAGAGGPTDTQYF. The CDR3 region has the DNA TGTGCCAGCAGCTTAGCGGGTGCGGGGGGGCCAACAGATACGCAGTATTTT. Looking up the rest from reference TRBV7-2 and TRBJ2-3 gives the full variable domain: GAGVSQSPSNKVTEKGKDVELRCDPISGHTALYWYRQSLGQGLEFLIYFQGNSAPDKSGLPSDRFSAERTGGSVSTLTIQRTQQEDSAVYLCASSLAGAGGPTDTQYFGPGTRLTVL.

This clone was counted a few times. This chain joins TRBV11-2 and TRBJ2-7; TRBD1 matches at 7 bases. The CDR3 is made up of 13 amino acids. Unmatched junction bases numbered 4, after V lost 5 bases and J lost 3 bases. CDR1 and CDR2 from the germline V gene are SGHAT and FQNNGV. DNA for the CDR3: TGTGCCAGCAGCCGGGACAGTATCTACGAGCAGTACTTC. This codes for CASSRDSIYEQYF.

The V gene is TRBV28, the J gene TRBJ1-3; D uncertain. Germline CDR1 reads MDHEN; CDR2 reads SYDVKM. The CDR3 covers 15 residues. The ends were cut back, 4 bases at V and 5 bases at J, with 15 bases in the middle. Here the CDR3 DNA reads TGTGCCAGCAGTTGGGCGGGTCGGCGCCGAAACACCATATATTTT. It translates to CASSWAGRRRNTIYF.

V gene TRBV7-8 combines with J gene TRBJ2-5; D unresolved. CDR1 SGHVS and CDR2 FQNEAQ come from the germline V gene. The CDR3 is made up of 11 amino acids. V shed 5 bases and J shed 4 bases, with 5 bases lying between them. The CDR3 sequence: CASSPRETQYF. The CDR3 region has the DNA TGTGCCAGCAGCCCTAGAGAGACCCAGTACTTC.

This clone turned up a few times. This rearrangement joins TRBV5-8 to TRBJ2-1, with TRBD2 matching 10 bases. Germline values: CDR1 SGHTS, CDR2 YDEGEE. The CDR3 loop spans 15 amino acids. With 1 base clipped from V and 14 bases from J, the junction kept 12 bases outside the gene matches. CDR3 coding DNA: TGTGCCAGCAGCTTGTCTAGCGGGAGAGGACAAAGGGAGTTCTTC. This translates into CASSLSSGRGQREFF.

Here the CDR3 DNA reads TGCGCCAGCAGCTACGGGACAGGGGTACCGGAAGCTTTCTTT. It is translated as CASSYGTGVPEAFF. The rearrangement links TRBV5-1 to TRBJ1-1; 10 nucleotides line up with TRBD1. V lost 3 bases to trimming and J lost 8 bases; unmatched junction nucleotides: 7. The CDR3 runs to 14 residues. Germline V CDR1 and CDR2: SGHRS, YFSETQ.

The J gene is TRBJ1-1, the V gene TRBV4-3, with TRBD1 matching over 8 bases. Looked up from germline, CDR1 is LGHNA and CDR2 is YSLEER. The trim removed 1 base at V and 10 bases at J, leaving 8 bases unmatched. CDR3 size: 14 residues. The CDR3 sequence: CASSQGTGFLVAFF. The CDR3 DNA sequence: TGCGCCAGCAGCCAAGGGACAGGGTTTTTAGTAGCTTTCTTT.

The chain employs TRBV25-1 and TRBJ2-3; 11 nucleotides align to TRBD2. The CDR3 is 16 amino acids. Germline V lookup: CDR1 MGHDK, CDR2 SYGVNS. Trimming removed 3 bases from V and 4 bases from J; junction bases left unmatched: 6. CDR3 protein: CASSDRTSGSADTQYF. The CDR3 DNA reads as TGTGCCAGCAGTGATCGAACTAGCGGGAGTGCAGATACGCAGTATTTT.

The chain carries TRBV2 and TRBJ2-6; weak D call: TRBD2 (5 bases). This CDR3 spans 13 amino acids. The V end lost 7 bases, the J end lost 3 bases, and 7 bases lay between the germline ends. In germline, CDR1 is SNHLY, CDR2 FYNNEI. Here the CDR3 reads CASNSVGANVLTF. The CDR3 nucleotides read TGTGCCAGCAATAGCGTTGGGGCCAACGTCCTGACTTTC.

On this clone itself: Other DNA variants within this sample encode the same CDR3. V is TRBV7-8 and J is TRBJ2-3; 9 nucleotides align to TRBD2. The germline CDR1 and CDR2 sequences are SGHVS and FQNEAQ. V dropped 5 bases and J dropped 4; count of bases not matched to a gene: 7. The CDR3 loop spans 15 amino acids. In nucleotides, the CDR3 is TGTGCCAGCAGCCCGGATAGCGGGAGTGCAGATACGCAGTATTTT. It encodes CASSPDSGSADTQYF.

This chain links TRBV19 with TRBJ2-3; D possibly corresponds to TRBD1 (5 bases). Trimming cost V 5 bases and J 4 bases, with 16 bases left between them. The CDR3 has 15 residues. Per the germline V gene, CDR1 is LNHDA and CDR2 is SQIVND (reference sequence). The CDR3 bases are TGTGCCAGTAGTGTCTCTAGGGGATCGGCAGATACGCAGTATTTT. Translating it yields CASSVSRGSADTQYF.

The CDR3 nucleotides read TGCGCCAGCAGCTTAACAGGGGACAACACTGAAGCTTTCTTT. Translating gives CASSLTGDNTEAFF. The chain joins TRBV5-1 to TRBJ1-1; 7 bases line up with TRBD1. CDR1 is SGHRS, CDR2 YFSETQ, per germline. V shed 2 bases and J 2 bases; nucleotides not matched to a gene: 3. The CDR3 has 14 residues.

The chain has TRBV11-2 and TRBJ2-3; D is possibly TRBD2 (6 bases). The V and J ends lost 4 bases and 2 bases respectively, with 13 bases between them. The CDR3 contains 15 residues. The germline CDR1 and CDR2 sequences are SGHAT and FQNNGV. The CDR3 protein is CASSWRGGPTDTQYF. The DNA of the CDR3 is TGTGCCAGCAGCTGGCGGGGAGGCCCCACAGATACGCAGTATTTT. Using reference TRBV11-2 and TRBJ2-3 for the parts outside the CDR3, the full variable domain is EAGVAQSPRYKIIEKRQSVAFWCNPISGHATLYWYQQILGQGPKLLIQFQNNGVVDDSQLPKDRFSAERLKGVDSTLKIQPAKLEDSAVYLCASSWRGGPTDTQYFGPGTRLTVL.

The V call is TRBV5-6, the J call TRBJ2-7, with 10 positions matching TRBD1. V trimming: 0 bases; J trimming: 2 bases; junction bases outside the gene matches: 2. In germline, CDR1 is SGHDT, CDR2 YYEEEE. This CDR3 is built from 15 residues. The CDR3 DNA reads TGTGCCAGCAGCTTGGGACAGGGGGCCCCCTACGAGCAGTACTTC. This translates into CASSLGQGAPYEQYF.

There are a few counts of this clone. In DNA form, the CDR3 reads TGTGGAACCAGGGGGAAAAACATTCAGTACTTC. Translated: CGTRGKNIQYF. V and J are TRBV6-5 and TRBJ2-4; 7 bases are shared with TRBD1. Per the germline V gene, CDR1 is MNHEY and CDR2 is SVGAGI. The CDR3 loop spans 11 amino acids.

This clone was counted a few times. The chain is built from TRBV7-2 and TRBJ2-1; 8 bases fit TRBD2. V gave up 3 bases and J gave up 0 bases; unmatched junction bases: 10. The CDR3 runs 18 residues. The germline gives CDR1 SGHTA, CDR2 FQGNSA. CDR3 in amino acids: CASSFIPPGTSSYNEQFF. The DNA for the CDR3 is TGTGCCAGCAGCTTTATTCCTCCGGGGACTAGCTCCTACAATGAGCAGTTCTTC. The full variable domain, with the rest looked up from reference TRBV7-2 and TRBJ2-1, is GAGVSQSPSNKVTEKGKDVELRCDPISGHTALYWYRQSLGQGLEFLIYFQGNSAPDKSGLPSDRFSAERTGGSVSTLTIQRTQQEDSAVYLCASSFIPPGTSSYNEQFFGPGTRLTVL.

CDR3 loop: CASSFTDWGQGNEQYF. CDR3 coding DNA: TGTGCCAGCAGCTTCACAGATTGGGGGCAGGGGAACGAGCAGTACTTC. The V call is TRBV11-2, the J call TRBJ2-7; a possible D gene is TRBD1 (6 bases). V was pared by 3 bases and J by 5 bases, with 20 bases between. The CDR3 is 16 residues long. Germline CDR1 reads SGHAT; CDR2 reads FQNNGV.